One sample yielded the 14 T cell receptor beta chains listed below, sequenced in a study of cytomegalovirus exposure and HLA in healthy donors. Method: immunoSEQ multiplex PCR; TCRdb's copy keeps in-frame clones and lacks some. The table shows 150,000 to 200,000 clones, with about three quarters occurring only once. Specimen: PBMCs. These receptors were taken from a woman younger than 45 in good health and CMV-seronegative.

V gene TRBV11-2 combines with J gene TRBJ2-3; D might be TRBD1 (6 bases). V gave up 4 bases and J gave up 2 bases, with 10 bases separating them. CDR1 and CDR2 from the germline V gene are SGHAT and FQNNGV. The CDR3 has 14 amino acids. The CDR3 region is CASSSGQSTDTQYF. The CDR3 DNA is TGTGCCAGCAGCTCAGGACAGTCCACAGATACGCAGTATTTT.

The V call is TRBV19, the J call TRBJ1-4, with TRBD1 matching over 7 bases. Looked up from germline, CDR1 is LNHDA and CDR2 is SQIVND (reference sequence). CDR3 length: 15 residues. V lost 5 bases, J lost 8 bases, and 11 bases stayed unmatched. The CDR3 spells CASSDRDRVNEKLFF. CDR3 bases: TGTGCCAGTAGTGACAGGGACCGGGTGAACGAAAAACTGTTTTTT.

The V and J genes are TRBV29-1 and TRBJ1-1; a possible D gene is TRBD1 (6 bases). Per the germline V gene, CDR1 is SQVTM and CDR2 is ANQGSEA. This CDR3 spans 13 amino acids. V gave up 7 bases and J gave up 1 base, with 13 bases separating them. CDR3 DNA: TGCAGCGCCAAGCAGGGGAGGAACACTGAAGCTTTCTTT. It is translated as CSAKQGRNTEAFF.

The rearrangement links TRBV6-1 to TRBJ1-1; TRBD1 is a possible D gene (6 bases). The CDR3 covers 15 residues. Germline V gene sequence: CDR1 MNHNS, CDR2 SASEGT. Trimming took 4 bases from V and 3 from J, leaving 15 bases between them. CDR3 coding DNA: TGTGCCAGCAGTGGGACAGTCTTCAAGGACACTGAAGCTTTCTTT. This sequence encodes CASSGTVFKDTEAFF.

The genes are TRBV5-1 and TRBJ2-2; 7 nucleotides line up with TRBD1. This CDR3 is built from 14 residues. Germline V gene lookup returns CDR1 SGHRS and CDR2 YFSETQ. J was trimmed by 6 bases and V by 0 bases; bases with no gene match: 2. CDR3 amino acids: CASSLEGAAGELFF. The CDR3 DNA sequence: TGCGCCAGCAGCTTGGAGGGGGCGGCCGGGGAGCTGTTTTTT.

This clone appeared a single time. This rearrangement joins TRBV7-9 to TRBJ2-5, with 8 bases lining up with TRBD2. The germline V gene encodes CDR1 SEHNR and CDR2 FQNEAQ (reference sequence). V was pared by 5 bases and J by 4 bases, with 9 bases of the junction left unmatched. This CDR3 has 15 amino acids. CDR3 in amino acids: CASSPGRLARETQYF. The CDR3 DNA reads TGTGCCAGCAGCCCCGGGAGACTAGCGAGAGAGACCCAGTACTTC.

This chain links TRBV9 with TRBJ2-7, with D possibly being TRBD2 (7 bases). CDR1 and CDR2 from the germline V gene are SGDLS and YYNGEE. Trimming removed 3 bases at V and 5 bases at J, with 18 bases between. This CDR3 region has 15 residues. The CDR3 DNA reads as TGTGCCAGCAGCGCCGCGGGACTACAGGGTGACGAGCAGTACTTC. Encoded protein: CASSAAGLQGDEQYF.

The chain recombines TRBV5-6 with TRBJ1-1; D gene unclear. The CDR3 length is 14 residues. Deletions cut 1 base from V and 4 bases from J, with 11 bases between. The V gene's germline CDR1 is SGHDT and CDR2 YYEEEE. The CDR3 DNA reads TGTGCCAGCAGCTTGAGTCGCACAATCACTGAAGCTTTCTTT. Encoded protein: CASSLSRTITEAFF.

The chain has TRBV5-1 and TRBJ2-2; tentatively, D is TRBD2 (6 bases). Trimming took 0 bases from V and 4 from J, leaving 13 bases between them. The CDR3 loop spans 16 amino acids. Germline assignment: CDR1 SGHRS and CDR2 YFSETQ. Written as DNA, the CDR3 is TGCGCCAGCAGCTTGGCCCGGGGGAAGGCCACCGGGGAGCTGTTTTTT. Its protein product is CASSLARGKATGELFF.

The gene calls are TRBV11-2 and TRBJ2-1, with 10 bases identical to TRBD1. Germline assignment: CDR1 SGHAT and CDR2 FQNNGV. This CDR3 has 13 amino acids. V was pared by 2 bases and J by 14 bases, with 6 bases of the junction left unmatched. CDR3 DNA sequence: TGTGCCAGCAGCTTAAATAGCGGGACAGGGGAGTTCTTC. Translation gives CASSLNSGTGEFF.

This clone was detected only once. The V call is TRBV28, the J call TRBJ1-2, with D maybe TRBD1 (6 bases). Germline V gives CDR1 MDHEN, CDR2 SYDVKM. There are 14 residues in the CDR3. Trimming shortened V by 4 bases and J by 8 bases, and 17 bases separated the two germline ends. The CDR3 sequence: CASSSRTALRGYTF. CDR3 nucleotides: TGTGCCAGCAGTTCCCGGACAGCTCTTCGGGGCTACACCTTC.

The chain is built from TRBV6-1 and TRBJ2-1; D is undetermined. The CDR3 sequence is 11 residues long. Germline V gives CDR1 MNHNS, CDR2 SASEGT. Trimming stripped 8 bases from V and 5 bases from J, with 7 bases between. The CDR3 is CASWANNEQFF. The CDR3 region has the DNA TGTGCCAGCTGGGCGAACAATGAGCAGTTCTTC.

In its sample, this clone was seen once. The V and J genes are TRBV7-2 and TRBJ2-1, with 9 bases lining up with TRBD2. This CDR3 spans 17 amino acids. Trimming took 5 bases from V and 1 from J; bases not matched to a gene: 9. From germline, CDR1 is SGHTA and CDR2 FQGNSA. The CDR3 loop reads CASSRPQAGGSYNEQFF. CDR3 nucleotide sequence: TGTGCCAGCAGCAGGCCCCAAGCGGGAGGATCCTACAATGAGCAGTTCTTC.

This chain uses TRBV5-1 with TRBJ1-6; no definite D call. V lost 5 bases and J lost 10, with 13 bases in between. From germline, CDR1 is SGHRS and CDR2 YFSETQ. The CDR3 consists of 13 residues. The CDR3 DNA reads TGCGCCAGCAGACCGGTCCGGAGGTCACCCCTCCACTTT. It specifies CASRPVRRSPLHF.